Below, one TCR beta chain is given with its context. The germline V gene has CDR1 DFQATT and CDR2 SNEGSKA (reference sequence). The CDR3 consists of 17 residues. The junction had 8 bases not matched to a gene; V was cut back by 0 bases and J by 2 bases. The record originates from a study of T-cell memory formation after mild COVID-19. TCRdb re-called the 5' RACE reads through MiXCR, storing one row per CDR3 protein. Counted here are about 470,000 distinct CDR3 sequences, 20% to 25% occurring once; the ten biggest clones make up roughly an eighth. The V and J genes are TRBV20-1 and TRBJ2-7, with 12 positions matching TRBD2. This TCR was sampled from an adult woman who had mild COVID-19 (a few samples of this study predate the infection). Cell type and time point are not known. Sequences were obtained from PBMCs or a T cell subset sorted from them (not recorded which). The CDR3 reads CSARESASGRDPYEQYF. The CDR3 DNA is TGCAGTGCTAGAGAGTCGGCTAGCGGGAGGGATCCCTACGAGCAGTACTTC.